The 2 T cell receptor beta chains below were found in one sample sequenced in a study of identical twins. Using its own MiXCR run on the 5' RACE reads, TCRdb lists one record per CDR3 protein. The data show 350,000 to 600,000 distinct CDR3 sequences, with approximately 15% seen just once and 0.52% held by the top ten. The same sample was also studied in work on yellow fever vaccine responses in identical twins.

The material sequenced was CD4+ T cells sorted from blood. The source is a woman between 18 and 30 years old in good health.

This chain connects TRBV6-2 or TRBV6-3 to TRBJ2-2; perhaps D is TRBD1 or TRBD2 (5 bases each). The CDR3 loop spans 17 amino acids. Deletions cut 2 bases from V and 1 base from J, with 14 bases between. Per the germline V gene, CDR1 is MNHEY and CDR2 is SVGEGT. CDR3 nucleotide sequence: TGTGCCAGCAGTTACGGGTTTGAGGGGCGGAACACCGGGGAGCTGTTTTTT. Encoded protein: CASSYGFEGRNTGELFF.

This clonotype occurred a few times. The chain links TRBV7-2 to TRBJ2-7; D gene uncertain. The germline V and J ends were trimmed by 5 bases and 5 bases, with 13 bases remaining between them. The CDR3 contains 13 residues. The germline V gene encodes CDR1 SGHTA and CDR2 FQGNSA. The CDR3 sequence is CASSPKNSNEQYF. The DNA for the CDR3 is TGTGCCAGCAGCCCAAAAAACAGTAACGAGCAGTACTTC.